This T cell receptor beta chain was sequenced for a study of T cell responses to AZD1222 COVID-19 vaccine. Findings and caveats of the study: In a largely white British group with more females than males, clonal diversity was possibly underestimated. With two AZD1222 doses given, Spike-specific TCR breadth and depth both rose. Regions 160-218 and 743-854 dominated among vaccine-associated CD4 TCRs spanning spike. As reported, nearly half of all spike-specific TCRs target variant regions that are unmutated.

The CDR3 is made up of 15 amino acids. Per germline, CDR1 SGHKS and CDR2 YYEKEE (reference sequence). The V end was cut by 4 bases, the J end by 5 bases, with 18 bases between. With regard to this clone: What it binds is unknown.

The method was immunoSEQ multiplex PCR; TCRdb's version includes in-frame clones alone and lacks a portion of them. The sample consists of over 100,000 clones, about 90% of them appearing once. The sequencing here drew on peripheral blood, taken 28 days after the second AZD1222 dose. This receptor was taken from an adult who received the AZD1222 COVID-19 vaccine. The chain uses TRBV5-5 and TRBJ2-5, with D unresolved. CDR3 nucleotide sequence: TGTGCCAGCAGCCACACGGGCTTCGAGGAGGAGACCCAGTACTTC. This gives the protein CASSHTGFEEETQYF.